The 17 T cell receptor beta chains below come from one sample, sequenced in a study of T cells in Graves' hyperthyroidism and ophthalmopathy. RNA transcripts yielded amplified TCR beta CDR3 regions. The TCR CDR3 first-round RT-PCR relied on the HTBI primer set. A single record per CDR3 protein comes from TCRdb applying MiXCR to the multiplex PCR reads. The table has about 500,000 distinct CDR3 sequences, around 15% seen once. Sequencing used blood. The receptors come from a woman aged 25 to 39 with Graves' ophthalmopathy.

CDR3 amino acids: CASSVSGGRETQYF. The CDR3 region has the DNA TGTGCCAGCAGCGTTTCAGGGGGCCGGGAGACCCAGTACTTC. V is TRBV9 and J is TRBJ2-5; 8 positions match TRBD1. Trimming removed 2 bases from V and 5 bases from J; junction bases left unmatched: 5. Germline CDR1 SGDLS, CDR2 YYNGEE. This CDR3 spans 14 amino acids.

In its sample, this clonotype was seen many times. The J gene is TRBJ2-5, the V gene TRBV11-2, with 8 bases that match TRBD1. This CDR3 region has 12 residues. Germline loops: CDR1 SGHAT, CDR2 FQNNGV. V dropped 5 bases and J dropped 4; count of bases not matched to a gene: 0. For the CDR3, the DNA is TGTGCCAGCAGCGGGACAGGAGAGACCCAGTACTTC. Translated: CASSGTGETQYF.

This clonotype was counted ten times or more. This chain uses TRBV7-8 with TRBJ2-1, with TRBD1 matching 9 bases. This CDR3 has 14 amino acids. Germline CDR1 SGHVS, CDR2 FQNEAQ. With 1 base clipped from V and 7 bases from J, the junction kept 2 bases outside the gene matches. The CDR3: CASSLVGQGNEQFF. In nucleotides, the CDR3 is TGTGCCAGCAGCTTAGTGGGACAGGGAAATGAGCAGTTCTTC.

This clonotype was seen more than once but under ten times. DNA of the CDR3: TGTGCCAGCAGTCCCCGGGCCCAAAGCTCCTATAATTCACCCCTCCACTTT. Encoded protein: CASSPRAQSSYNSPLHF. V is TRBV27 and J is TRBJ1-6, with D uncertain. CDR1 is MNHEY, CDR2 SMNVEV, per germline (reference sequence). The CDR3 totals 17 residues. V lost 5 bases, J lost 0 bases, and 14 bases lay in between.

This clonotype showed up many times. V gene TRBV28 combines with J gene TRBJ2-3, with a possible D match to TRBD1 (5 bases). The V end lost 6 bases, the J end lost 2 bases, and 6 bases lay between the germline ends. Germline assignment: CDR1 MDHEN and CDR2 SYDVKM. The CDR3 loop spans 12 amino acids. The CDR3 is CASRTVTDTQYF. Here the CDR3 DNA reads TGTGCCAGCAGGACAGTCACAGATACGCAGTATTTT. The full variable domain, in which reference TRBV28 and TRBJ2-3 provide the parts outside the CDR3, is DVKVTQSSRYLVKRTGEKVFLECVQDMDHENMFWYRQDPGLGLRLIYFSYDVKMKEKGDIPEGYSVSREKKERFSLILESASTNQTSMYLCASRTVTDTQYFGPGTRLTVL.

The chain links TRBV29-1 to TRBJ2-7; 9 bases fit TRBD2. The germline V gene encodes CDR1 SQVTM and CDR2 ANQGSEA. V lost 6 bases and J lost 5; bases outside the gene matches: 8. This CDR3 is built from 13 residues. For the CDR3, the DNA is TGCAGCGTGGTAAGCGGGAGGAAGAACGAGCAGTACTTC. Amino acid sequence: CSVVSGRKNEQYF.

This clonotype was recorded many times. The chain uses TRBV27 and TRBJ2-1, with 8 bases matching TRBD1. V was clipped by 7 bases and J by 2 bases; unmatched bases: 22. This CDR3 contains 20 residues. Germline CDR1 and CDR2: MNHEY and SMNVEV (reference sequence). CDR3 loop: CASKTIRTGLPQAPYNEQFF. The DNA of the CDR3 is TGTGCCAGCAAGACGATTAGGACAGGGCTTCCGCAGGCCCCCTACAATGAGCAGTTCTTC.

Ten or more counts support this clonotype. The chain combines TRBV28 with TRBJ2-1, with 10 bases matching TRBD1. CDR3 length: 14 residues. The germline CDR1 and CDR2 sequences are MDHEN and SYDVKM. With V trimmed by 5 bases and J by 7 bases, 5 bases remained unmatched. The DNA for the CDR3 is TGTGCCAGCAGTACCGGACAGGGGGTAAATGAGCAGTTCTTC. This encodes CASSTGQGVNEQFF. Drawing the rest from reference TRBV28 and TRBJ2-1, the complete variable domain is DVKVTQSSRYLVKRTGEKVFLECVQDMDHENMFWYRQDPGLGLRLIYFSYDVKMKEKGDIPEGYSVSREKKERFSLILESASTNQTSMYLCASSTGQGVNEQFFGPGTRLTVL.

This clonotype has at least ten counts. The chain joins TRBV2 to TRBJ2-1; D is undetermined. Germline V lookup: CDR1 SNHLY, CDR2 FYNNEI. The CDR3 has 14 residues. Trimming removed 3 bases at V and 0 bases at J, with 6 bases between. CDR3 protein: CASSEYSSYNEQFF. DNA of the CDR3: TGTGCCAGCAGTGAGTATAGCTCCTACAATGAGCAGTTCTTC. The full variable domain, its missing parts supplied by reference TRBV2 and TRBJ2-1, is EPEVTQTPSHQVTQMGQEVILRCVPISNHLYFYWYRQILGQKVEFLVSFYNNEISEKSEIFDDQFSVERPDGSNFTLKIRSTKLEDSAMYFCASSEYSSYNEQFFGPGTRLTVL.

The sample holds many counts of this clonotype. The chain combines TRBV28 with TRBJ1-1, with D possibly matching TRBD1 (6 bases). The CDR3 spans 17 residues. In germline, CDR1 is MDHEN, CDR2 SYDVKM. Trimming took off 4 bases at V and 0 bases at J, with 18 bases between the two ends. The chain's CDR3 is CASSSPSDRYMNTEAFF. CDR3 nucleotides: TGTGCCAGCAGTTCTCCGAGCGACAGGTACATGAACACTGAAGCTTTCTTT.

This clonotype was observed a handful of times. The rearrangement links TRBV4-2 to TRBJ2-3; TRBD2 might be the D (6 bases). This CDR3 is built from 18 residues. Germline values: CDR1 LGHNA, CDR2 YNFKEQ. The germline V and J ends were trimmed by 1 base and 1 base, with 18 bases remaining between them. CDR3 nucleotide sequence: TGTGCCAGCAGCCAAGTCCCCCCCTCTAGCGCACGCACAGATACGCAGTATTTT. Translating gives CASSQVPPSSARTDTQYF.

Ten or more counts support this clonotype. This chain links TRBV7-2 with TRBJ2-3; TRBD2 aligns across 8 bases. The CDR3 consists of 14 residues. Unmatched junction bases numbered 9, after V lost 5 bases and J lost 8 bases. The germline CDR1 and CDR2 sequences are SGHTA and FQGNSA. CDR3 bases: TGTGCCAGCAGCGCCAGCGGGAGAGGCGGTACGCAGTATTTT. Translating gives CASSASGRGGTQYF.

As for this clonotype: One end of the junction is discordant with germline, which a read error may explain. The chain employs TRBV10-1 and TRBJ2-5; TRBD2 agrees at 12 bases. Germline V gene sequence: CDR1 WNHNN, CDR2 SYGVQD (reference sequence). The CDR3 length is 19 residues. Here the CDR3 DNA reads TGCGCCAGCAGTGAGCCCCGAAATTCTAGCGGGAGGGACCAAGCGACCCAGTACTTC. Amino acid sequence: CASSEPRNSSGRDQATQYF.

This chain links TRBV5-1 with TRBJ2-1, with TRBD2 identical over 13 bases. The germline V gene has CDR1 SGHRS and CDR2 YFSETQ. CDR3 length: 19 residues. J lost 4 bases, V lost 6 bases, and 16 bases had no gene match. The CDR3 reads CASTTWAPGLAGRYNEQFF. For the CDR3, the DNA is TGCGCCAGCACTACGTGGGCCCCGGGACTAGCGGGACGTTACAATGAGCAGTTCTTC.

This sequence joins TRBV27 and TRBJ2-5, with D perhaps matching TRBD2 (6 bases). The CDR3 runs to 13 residues. V lost 4 bases and J 5 bases, leaving 11 bases between the germline ends. Germline CDR1 MNHEY, CDR2 SMNVEV (reference sequence). The chain's CDR3 is CASSSRERETQYF. CDR3 sequence (DNA): TGTGCCAGCAGTTCCCGGGAGCGGGAGACCCAGTACTTC.

This clonotype was seen ten or more times. The V and J genes are TRBV7-9 and TRBJ2-7, with TRBD2 matching over 9 bases. The length of the CDR3 is 17 residues. Trimming cost V 1 base and J 2 bases; bases outside gene matches: 9. Looked up from germline, CDR1 is SEHNR and CDR2 is FQNEAQ (reference sequence). CDR3 sequence reads: CASSLDITSGRAYEQYF. For the CDR3, the DNA is TGTGCCAGCAGCTTAGACATAACTAGCGGGCGCGCCTACGAGCAGTACTTC.

The chain combines TRBV19 with TRBJ1-1; unclear D gene. This CDR3 contains 14 residues. With 6 bases removed from V and 0 bases from J, the gap between germline ends came to 11 bases. The V gene's germline CDR1 is LNHDA and CDR2 SQIVND (reference sequence). The CDR3 sequence: CASRGTHVNTEAFF. CDR3 nucleotides: TGTGCCAGTAGGGGAACCCACGTGAACACTGAAGCTTTCTTT.